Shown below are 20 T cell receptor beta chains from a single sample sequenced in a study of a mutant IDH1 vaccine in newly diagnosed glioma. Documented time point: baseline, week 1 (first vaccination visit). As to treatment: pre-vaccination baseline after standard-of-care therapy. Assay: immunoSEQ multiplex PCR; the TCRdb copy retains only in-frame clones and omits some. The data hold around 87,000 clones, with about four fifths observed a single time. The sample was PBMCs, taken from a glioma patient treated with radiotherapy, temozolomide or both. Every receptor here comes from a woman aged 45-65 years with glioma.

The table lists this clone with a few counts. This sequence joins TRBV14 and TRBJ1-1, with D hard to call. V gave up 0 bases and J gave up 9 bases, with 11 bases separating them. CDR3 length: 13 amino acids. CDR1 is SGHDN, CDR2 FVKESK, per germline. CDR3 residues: CASSQDQTAKAFF. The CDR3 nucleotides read TGTGCCAGCAGCCAAGATCAGACGGCTAAAGCTTTCTTT.

CDR3 region: CASSVHEGAYSGNTIYF. CDR3 bases: TGTGCCAGCAGCGTGCATGAGGGTGCCTACTCTGGAAACACCATATATTTT. The chain combines TRBV9 with TRBJ1-3; D uncertain. The CDR3 contains 17 residues. Germline lookup yields CDR1 SGDLS and CDR2 YYNGEE. V was cut by 2 bases and J by 0 bases, with 15 bases left in between.

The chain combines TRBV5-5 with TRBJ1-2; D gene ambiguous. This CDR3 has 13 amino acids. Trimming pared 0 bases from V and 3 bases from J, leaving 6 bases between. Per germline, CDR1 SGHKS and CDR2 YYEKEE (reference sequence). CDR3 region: CASSLDIHYGYTF. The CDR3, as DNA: TGTGCCAGCAGCTTGGACATACACTATGGCTACACCTTC.

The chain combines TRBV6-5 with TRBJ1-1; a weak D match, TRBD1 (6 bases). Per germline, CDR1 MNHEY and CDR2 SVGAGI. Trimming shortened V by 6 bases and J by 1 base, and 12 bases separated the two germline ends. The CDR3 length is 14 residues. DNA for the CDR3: TGTGCCAGCAGATGGACAGACGGGAACACTGAAGCTTTCTTT. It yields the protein CASRWTDGNTEAFF.

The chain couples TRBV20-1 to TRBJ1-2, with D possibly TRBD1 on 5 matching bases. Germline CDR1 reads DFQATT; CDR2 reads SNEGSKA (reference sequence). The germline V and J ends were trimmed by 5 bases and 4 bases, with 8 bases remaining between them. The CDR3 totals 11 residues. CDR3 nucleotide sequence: TGCAGTGCTCCTACAGGCTATGGCTACACCTTC. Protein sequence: CSAPTGYGYTF.

The CDR3: CASIRGQSNEKLFF. CDR3 bases: TGTGCCAGCATAAGGGGACAGAGTAATGAAAAACTGTTTTTT. The V and J genes are TRBV2 and TRBJ1-4, with 7 bases that match TRBD1. The CDR3 covers 14 residues. After removal of 7 bases from V and 4 bases from J, the junction contained 6 bases not matched to a gene. The V gene's germline CDR1 is SNHLY and CDR2 FYNNEI.

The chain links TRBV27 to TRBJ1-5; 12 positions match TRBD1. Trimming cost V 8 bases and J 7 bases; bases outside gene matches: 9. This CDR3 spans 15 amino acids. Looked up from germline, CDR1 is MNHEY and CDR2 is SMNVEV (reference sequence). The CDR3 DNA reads TGTGCCAGCCGTCCCGGGACAGGGGGCCAACAGCCCCAGCATTTT. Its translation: CASRPGTGGQQPQHF.

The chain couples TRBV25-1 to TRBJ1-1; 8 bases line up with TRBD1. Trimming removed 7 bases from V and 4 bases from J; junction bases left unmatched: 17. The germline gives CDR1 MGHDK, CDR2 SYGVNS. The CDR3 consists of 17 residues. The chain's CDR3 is CASTPRAGGLSSTEAFF. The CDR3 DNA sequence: TGTGCCAGCACTCCCCGGGCAGGGGGCTTGTCTAGCACTGAAGCTTTCTTT.

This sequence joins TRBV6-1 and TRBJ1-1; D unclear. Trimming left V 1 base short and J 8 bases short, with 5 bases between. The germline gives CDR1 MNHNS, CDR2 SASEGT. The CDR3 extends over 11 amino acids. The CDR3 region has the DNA TGTGCCAGCAGTGAAGTGGTCGAAGCTTTCTTT. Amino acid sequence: CASSEVVEAFF.

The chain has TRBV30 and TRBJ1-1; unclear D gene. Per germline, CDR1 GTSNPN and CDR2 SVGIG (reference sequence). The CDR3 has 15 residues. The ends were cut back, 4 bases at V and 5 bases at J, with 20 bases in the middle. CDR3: CAWTLTGGVRTEAFF. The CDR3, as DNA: TGTGCCTGGACACTTACCGGTGGGGTTAGGACTGAAGCTTTCTTT.

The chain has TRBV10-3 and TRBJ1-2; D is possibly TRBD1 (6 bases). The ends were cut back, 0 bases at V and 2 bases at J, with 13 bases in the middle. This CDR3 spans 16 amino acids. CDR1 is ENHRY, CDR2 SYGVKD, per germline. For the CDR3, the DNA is TGTGCCATCAGTGAGTCAGTCGGAGGGGGAAACTATGGCTACACCTTC. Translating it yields CAISESVGGGNYGYTF.

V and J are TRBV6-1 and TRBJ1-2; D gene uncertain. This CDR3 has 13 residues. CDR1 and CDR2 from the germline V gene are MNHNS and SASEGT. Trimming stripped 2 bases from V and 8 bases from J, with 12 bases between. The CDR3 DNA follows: TGTGCCAGCAGTGAATCCCCCCAGGTCGGCTACACCTTC. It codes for CASSESPQVGYTF.

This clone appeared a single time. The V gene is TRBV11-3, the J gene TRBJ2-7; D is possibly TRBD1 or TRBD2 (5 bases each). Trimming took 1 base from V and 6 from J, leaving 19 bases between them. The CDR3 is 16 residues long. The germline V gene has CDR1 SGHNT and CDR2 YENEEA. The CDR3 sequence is CASSLVAGWGSGEQYF. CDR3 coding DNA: TGTGCCAGCAGCTTAGTCGCCGGGTGGGGGTCGGGCGAGCAGTACTTC.

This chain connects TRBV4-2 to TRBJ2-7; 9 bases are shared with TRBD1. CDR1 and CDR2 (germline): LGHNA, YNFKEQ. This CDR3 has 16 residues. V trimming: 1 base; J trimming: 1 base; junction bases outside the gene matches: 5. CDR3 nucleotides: TGTGCCAGCAGCCAAGGGCTACAGGGGGCTTCCTACGAGCAGTACTTC. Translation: CASSQGLQGASYEQYF.

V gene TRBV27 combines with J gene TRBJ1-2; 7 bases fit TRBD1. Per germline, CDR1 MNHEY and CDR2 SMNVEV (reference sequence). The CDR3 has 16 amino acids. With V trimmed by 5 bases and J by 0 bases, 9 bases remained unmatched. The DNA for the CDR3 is TGTGCCAGCAGTCCTTCGAGGGACAGACCTAACTATGGCTACACCTTC. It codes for CASSPSRDRPNYGYTF.

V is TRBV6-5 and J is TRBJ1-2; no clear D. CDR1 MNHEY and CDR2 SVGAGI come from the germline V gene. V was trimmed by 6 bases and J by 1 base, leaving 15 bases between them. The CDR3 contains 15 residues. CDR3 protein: CASSRGRTDNYGYTF. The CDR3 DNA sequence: TGTGCCAGCAGCCGAGGGCGGACCGATAACTATGGCTACACCTTC.

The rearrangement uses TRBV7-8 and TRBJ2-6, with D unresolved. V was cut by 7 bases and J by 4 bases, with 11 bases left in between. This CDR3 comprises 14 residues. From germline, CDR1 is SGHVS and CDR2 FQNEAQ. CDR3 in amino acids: CASIPLSGANVLTF. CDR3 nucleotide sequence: TGTGCCAGCATCCCCCTATCGGGGGCCAACGTCCTGACTTTC. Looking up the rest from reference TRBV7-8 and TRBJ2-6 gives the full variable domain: GAGVSQSPRYKVAKRGQDVALRCDPISGHVSLFWYQQALGQGPEFLTYFQNEAQLDKSGLPSDRFFAERPEGSVSTLKIQRTQQEDSAVYLCASIPLSGANVLTFGAGSRLTVL.

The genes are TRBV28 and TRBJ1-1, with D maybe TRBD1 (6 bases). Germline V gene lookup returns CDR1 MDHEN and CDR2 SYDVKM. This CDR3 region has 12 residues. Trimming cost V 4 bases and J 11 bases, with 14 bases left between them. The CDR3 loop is CASSSLTGLAFF. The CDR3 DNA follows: TGTGCCAGCAGTTCGCTTACAGGGTTGGCTTTCTTT.

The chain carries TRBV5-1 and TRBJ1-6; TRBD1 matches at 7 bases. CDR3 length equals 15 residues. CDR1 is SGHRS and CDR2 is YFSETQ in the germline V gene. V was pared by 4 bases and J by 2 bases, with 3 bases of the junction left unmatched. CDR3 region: CASSGGTAYNSPLHF. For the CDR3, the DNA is TGCGCCAGCAGCGGTGGGACAGCCTATAATTCACCCCTCCACTTT.

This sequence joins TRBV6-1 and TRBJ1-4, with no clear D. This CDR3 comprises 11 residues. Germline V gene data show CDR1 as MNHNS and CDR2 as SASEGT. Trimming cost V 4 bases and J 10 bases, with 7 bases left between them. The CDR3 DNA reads TGTGCCAGCAGTGGATCGGGAAAACTGTTTTTT. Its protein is CASSGSGKLFF.